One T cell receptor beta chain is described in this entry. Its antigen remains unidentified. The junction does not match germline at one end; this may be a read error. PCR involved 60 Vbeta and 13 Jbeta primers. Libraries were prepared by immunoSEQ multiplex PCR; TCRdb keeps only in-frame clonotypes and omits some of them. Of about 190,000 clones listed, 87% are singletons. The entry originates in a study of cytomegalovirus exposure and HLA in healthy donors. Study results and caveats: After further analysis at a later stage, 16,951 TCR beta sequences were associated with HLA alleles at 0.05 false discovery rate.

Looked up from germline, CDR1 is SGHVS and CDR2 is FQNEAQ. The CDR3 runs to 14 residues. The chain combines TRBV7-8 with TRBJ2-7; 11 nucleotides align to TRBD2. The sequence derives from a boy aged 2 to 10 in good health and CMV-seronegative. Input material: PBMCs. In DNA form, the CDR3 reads TGTGCCAGCAAACCAGGGACTAGCGGCACCTTTACCTTCTTC. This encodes CASKPGTSGTFTFF.